The subject of this entry is one TCR beta chain. This sample stems from a study of OX40 agonist ivuxolimab in advanced cancers. With 4 bases clipped from V and 1 base from J, the junction kept 11 bases outside the gene matches. Germline lookup yields CDR1 KGHSH and CDR2 LQKENI. The CDR3 is 17 amino acids. Measured with immunoSEQ multiplex PCR; TCRdb has only the in-frame clones, and not every one. The sample carries roughly 38,000 clones, 74% recorded once. Sequenced here: CD4+ or CD8+ T cells sorted from blood, sampled in a trial of the OX40 agonist ivuxolimab. The TCR sequence derives from an adult with an advanced solid tumor such as melanoma, head and neck, liver or kidney cancer. The chain links TRBV18 to TRBJ2-7; 9 bases line up with TRBD1. CDR3 coding DNA: TGTGCCAGCTCACTTTCTAGAAGACAGGGGGGATCCTACGAGCAGTACTTC. Amino acid sequence: CASSLSRRQGGSYEQYF.